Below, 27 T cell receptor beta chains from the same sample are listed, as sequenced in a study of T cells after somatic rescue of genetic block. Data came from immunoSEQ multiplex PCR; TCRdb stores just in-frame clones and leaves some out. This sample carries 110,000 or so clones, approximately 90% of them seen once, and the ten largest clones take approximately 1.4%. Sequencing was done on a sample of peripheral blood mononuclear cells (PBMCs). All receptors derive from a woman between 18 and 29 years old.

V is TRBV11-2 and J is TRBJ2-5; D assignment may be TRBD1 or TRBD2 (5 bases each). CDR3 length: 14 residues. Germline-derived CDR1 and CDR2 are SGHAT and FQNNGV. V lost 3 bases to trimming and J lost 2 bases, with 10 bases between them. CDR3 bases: TGTGCCAGCAGCTTCAGCTGGGGGCAAGAGACCCAGTACTTC. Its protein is CASSFSWGQETQYF. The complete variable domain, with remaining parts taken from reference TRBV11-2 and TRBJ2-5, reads EAGVAQSPRYKIIEKRQSVAFWCNPISGHATLYWYQQILGQGPKLLIQFQNNGVVDDSQLPKDRFSAERLKGVDSTLKIQPAKLEDSAVYLCASSFSWGQETQYFGPGTRLLVL.

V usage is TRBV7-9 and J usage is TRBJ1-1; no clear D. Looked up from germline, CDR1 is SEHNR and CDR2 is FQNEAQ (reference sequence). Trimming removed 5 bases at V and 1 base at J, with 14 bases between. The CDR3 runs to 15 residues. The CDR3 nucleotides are TGTGCCAGCAGCCCCCCCCGCGGGAGGAACACTGAAGCTTTCTTT. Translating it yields CASSPPRGRNTEAFF. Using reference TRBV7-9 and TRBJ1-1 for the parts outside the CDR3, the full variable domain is DTGVSQNPRHKITKRGQNVTFRCDPISEHNRLYWYRQTLGQGPEFLTYFQNEAQLEKSRLLSDRFSAERPKGSFSTLEIQRTEQGDSAMYLCASSPPRGRNTEAFFGQGTRLTVV.

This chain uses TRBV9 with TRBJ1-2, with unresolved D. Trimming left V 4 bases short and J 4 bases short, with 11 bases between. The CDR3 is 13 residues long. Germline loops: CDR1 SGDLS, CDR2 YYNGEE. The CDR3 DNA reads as TGTGCCAGCAGCCCGAGTGGCAGCTATGGCTACACCTTC. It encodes CASSPSGSYGYTF.

CDR3 nucleotides: TGTGCTAGTGGTTTGGTTTCAATCTTAGGGGGCTCCTACGAGCAGTACTTC. This codes for CASGLVSILGGSYEQYF. The rearrangement uses TRBV12-5 and TRBJ2-7, with D tentatively TRBD1 (6 bases). This CDR3 comprises 17 residues. V dropped 0 bases and J dropped 0 bases, with 15 bases sitting between them. From germline, CDR1 is LGHNT and CDR2 FRNRAP.

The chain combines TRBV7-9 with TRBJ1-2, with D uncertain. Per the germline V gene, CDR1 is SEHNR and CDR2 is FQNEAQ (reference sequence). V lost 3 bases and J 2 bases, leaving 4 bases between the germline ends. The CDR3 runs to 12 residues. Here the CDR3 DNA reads TGTGCCAGCAGCTTGGCCAACTATGGCTACACCTTC. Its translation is CASSLANYGYTF.

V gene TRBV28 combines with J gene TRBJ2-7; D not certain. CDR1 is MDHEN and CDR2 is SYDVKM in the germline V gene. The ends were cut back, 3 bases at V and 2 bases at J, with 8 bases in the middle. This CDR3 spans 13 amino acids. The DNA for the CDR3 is TGTGCCAGCAGTTTTCCAGGCCCCTACGAGCAGTACTTC. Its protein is CASSFPGPYEQYF.

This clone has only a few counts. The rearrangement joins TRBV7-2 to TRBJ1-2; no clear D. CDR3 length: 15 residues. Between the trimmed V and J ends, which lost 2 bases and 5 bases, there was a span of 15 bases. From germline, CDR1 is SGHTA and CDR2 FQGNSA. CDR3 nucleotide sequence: TGTGCCAGCAGCTTATCTGCAGTAGTTGAGTATGGCTACACCTTC. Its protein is CASSLSAVVEYGYTF.

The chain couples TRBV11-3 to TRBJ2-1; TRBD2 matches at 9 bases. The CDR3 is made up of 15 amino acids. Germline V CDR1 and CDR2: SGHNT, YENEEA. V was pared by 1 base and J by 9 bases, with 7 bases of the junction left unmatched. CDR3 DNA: TGTGCCAGCAGCTTAGTGGCGGGGGGGCCCACTGAGCAGTTCTTC. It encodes CASSLVAGGPTEQFF.

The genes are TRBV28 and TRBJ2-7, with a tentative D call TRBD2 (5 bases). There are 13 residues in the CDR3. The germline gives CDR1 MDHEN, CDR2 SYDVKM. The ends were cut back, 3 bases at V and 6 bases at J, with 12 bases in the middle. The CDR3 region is CASSFPWRAEQYF. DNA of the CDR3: TGTGCCAGCAGTTTCCCTTGGCGGGCCGAGCAGTACTTC. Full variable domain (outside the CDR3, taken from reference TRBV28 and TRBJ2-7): DVKVTQSSRYLVKRTGEKVFLECVQDMDHENMFWYRQDPGLGLRLIYFSYDVKMKEKGDIPEGYSVSREKKERFSLILESASTNQTSMYLCASSFPWRAEQYFGPGTRLTVT.

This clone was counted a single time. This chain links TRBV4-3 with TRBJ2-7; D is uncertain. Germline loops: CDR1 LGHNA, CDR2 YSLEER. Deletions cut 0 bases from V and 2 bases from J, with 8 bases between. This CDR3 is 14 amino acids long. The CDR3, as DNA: TGCGCCAGCAGCCAAGATCTCCATACCTACGAGCAGTACTTC. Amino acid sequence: CASSQDLHTYEQYF.

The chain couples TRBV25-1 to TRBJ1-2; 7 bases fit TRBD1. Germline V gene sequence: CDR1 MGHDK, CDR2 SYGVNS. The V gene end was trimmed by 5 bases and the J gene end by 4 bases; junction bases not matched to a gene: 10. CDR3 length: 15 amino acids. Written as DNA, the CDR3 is TGTGCCAGCAGTCTAGGGGGCGGGGGGAGCTATGGCTACACCTTC. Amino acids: CASSLGGGGSYGYTF.

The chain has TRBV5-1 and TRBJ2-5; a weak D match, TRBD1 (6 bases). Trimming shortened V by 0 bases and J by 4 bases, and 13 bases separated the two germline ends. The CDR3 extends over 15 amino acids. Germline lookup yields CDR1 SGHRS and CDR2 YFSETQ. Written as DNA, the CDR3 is TGCGCCAGCAGCTTGGGGCAGGGGATCGGAGAGACCCAGTACTTC. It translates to CASSLGQGIGETQYF.

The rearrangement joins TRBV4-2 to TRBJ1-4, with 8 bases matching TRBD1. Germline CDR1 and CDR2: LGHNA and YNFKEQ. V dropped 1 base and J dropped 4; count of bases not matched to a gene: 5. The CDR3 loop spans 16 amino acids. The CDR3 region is CASSQGAGTGNEKLFF. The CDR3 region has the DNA TGTGCCAGCAGCCAAGGGGCCGGGACAGGTAATGAAAAACTGTTTTTT.

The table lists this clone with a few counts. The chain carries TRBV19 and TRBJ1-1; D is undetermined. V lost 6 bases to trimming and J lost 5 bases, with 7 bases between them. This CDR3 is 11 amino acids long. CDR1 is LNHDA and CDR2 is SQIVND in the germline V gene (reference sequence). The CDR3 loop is CASRYRTEAFF. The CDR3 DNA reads TGTGCCAGTAGGTACAGAACTGAAGCTTTCTTT.

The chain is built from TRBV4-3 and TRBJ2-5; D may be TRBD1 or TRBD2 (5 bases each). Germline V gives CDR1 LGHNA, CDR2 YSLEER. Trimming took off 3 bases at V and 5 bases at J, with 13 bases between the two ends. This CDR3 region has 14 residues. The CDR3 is CASSQRLWGETQYF. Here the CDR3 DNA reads TGCGCCAGCAGCCAGCGACTCTGGGGGGAGACCCAGTACTTC.

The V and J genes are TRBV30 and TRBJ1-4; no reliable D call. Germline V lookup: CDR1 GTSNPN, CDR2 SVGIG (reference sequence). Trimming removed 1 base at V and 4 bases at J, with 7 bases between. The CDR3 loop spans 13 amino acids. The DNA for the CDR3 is TGTGCCTGGAGTGAGAACAGTAATGAAAAACTGTTTTTT. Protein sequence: CAWSENSNEKLFF.

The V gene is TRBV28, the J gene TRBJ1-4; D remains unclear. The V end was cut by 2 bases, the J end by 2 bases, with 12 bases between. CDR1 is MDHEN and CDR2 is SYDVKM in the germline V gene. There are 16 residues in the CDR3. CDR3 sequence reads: CASSLILGRTNEKLFF. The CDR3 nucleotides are TGTGCCAGCAGTTTAATCCTAGGACGGACTAATGAAAAACTGTTTTTT. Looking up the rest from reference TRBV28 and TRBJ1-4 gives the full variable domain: DVKVTQSSRYLVKRTGEKVFLECVQDMDHENMFWYRQDPGLGLRLIYFSYDVKMKEKGDIPEGYSVSREKKERFSLILESASTNQTSMYLCASSLILGRTNEKLFFGSGTQLSVL.

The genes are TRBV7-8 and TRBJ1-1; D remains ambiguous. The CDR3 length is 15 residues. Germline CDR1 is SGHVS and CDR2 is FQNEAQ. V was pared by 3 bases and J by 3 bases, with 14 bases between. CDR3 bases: TGTGCCAGCAGCTTTACATCAGCTAGGGACACTGAAGCTTTCTTT. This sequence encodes CASSFTSARDTEAFF.

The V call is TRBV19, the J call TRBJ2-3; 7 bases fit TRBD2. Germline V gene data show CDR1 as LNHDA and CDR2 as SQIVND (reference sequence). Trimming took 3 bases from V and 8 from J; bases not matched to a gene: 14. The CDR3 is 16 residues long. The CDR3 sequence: CASSIWGGPEQATQYF. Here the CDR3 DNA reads TGTGCCAGTAGTATCTGGGGGGGTCCTGAGCAAGCTACGCAGTATTTT.

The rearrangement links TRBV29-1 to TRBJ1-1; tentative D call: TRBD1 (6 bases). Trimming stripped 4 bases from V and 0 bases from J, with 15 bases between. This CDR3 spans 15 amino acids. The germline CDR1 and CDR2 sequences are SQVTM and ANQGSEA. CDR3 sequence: CSVGQAGWVNTEAFF. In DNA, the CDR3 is TGCAGCGTTGGACAGGCAGGTTGGGTGAACACTGAAGCTTTCTTT. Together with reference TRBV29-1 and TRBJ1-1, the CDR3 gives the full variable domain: SAVISQKPSRDICQRGTSLTIQCQVDSQVTMMFWYRQQPGQSLTLIATANQGSEATYESGFVIDKFPISRPNLTFSTLTVSNMSPEDSSIYLCSVGQAGWVNTEAFFGQGTRLTVV.

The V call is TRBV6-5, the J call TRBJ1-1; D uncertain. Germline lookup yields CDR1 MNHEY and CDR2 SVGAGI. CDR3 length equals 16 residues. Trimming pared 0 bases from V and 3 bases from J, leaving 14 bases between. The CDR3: CASSYSPGRVDTEAFF. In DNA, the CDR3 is TGTGCCAGCAGTTACTCCCCGGGTAGGGTGGACACTGAAGCTTTCTTT.

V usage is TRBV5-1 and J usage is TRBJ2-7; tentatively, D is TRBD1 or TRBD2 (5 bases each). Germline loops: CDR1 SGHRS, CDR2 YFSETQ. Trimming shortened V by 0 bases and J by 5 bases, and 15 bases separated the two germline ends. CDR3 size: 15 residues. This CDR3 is CASSLGAGKRDEQYF. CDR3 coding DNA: TGCGCCAGCAGCTTGGGGGCAGGGAAGAGGGACGAGCAGTACTTC.

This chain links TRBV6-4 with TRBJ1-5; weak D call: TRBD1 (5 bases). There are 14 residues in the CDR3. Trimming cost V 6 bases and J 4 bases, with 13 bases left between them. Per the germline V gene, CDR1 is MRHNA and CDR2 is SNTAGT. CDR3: CASSPGRENQPQHF. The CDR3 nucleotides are TGTGCCAGCAGCCCGGGACGGGAAAATCAGCCCCAGCATTTT.

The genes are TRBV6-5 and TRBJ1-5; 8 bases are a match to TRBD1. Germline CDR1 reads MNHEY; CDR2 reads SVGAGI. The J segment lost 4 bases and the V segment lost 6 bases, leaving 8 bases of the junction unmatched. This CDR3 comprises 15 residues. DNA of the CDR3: TGTGCCAGCAGCCCAGGGGGCAGGGGTAATCAGCCCCAGCATTTT. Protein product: CASSPGGRGNQPQHF.

In DNA, the CDR3 is TGTGCCAGCAGCCCCCCGGGACAGTTGTACCAAGAGACCCAGTACTTC. Its protein is CASSPPGQLYQETQYF. The genes are TRBV9 and TRBJ2-5, with 7 bases matching TRBD1. V lost 4 bases and J lost 0; bases outside the gene matches: 9. Germline V CDR1 and CDR2: SGDLS, YYNGEE. The CDR3 totals 16 residues.

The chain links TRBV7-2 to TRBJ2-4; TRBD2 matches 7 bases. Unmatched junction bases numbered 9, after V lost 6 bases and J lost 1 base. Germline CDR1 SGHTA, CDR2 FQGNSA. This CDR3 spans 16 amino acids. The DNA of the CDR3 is TGTGCCAGCAGACCGGGGGGTAAACAGGCCAAAAACATTCAGTACTTC. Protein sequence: CASRPGGKQAKNIQYF.

The CDR3 protein is CASSLTSGGRLREQFF. CDR3 nucleotide sequence: TGTGCCAGCAGCTTGACTAGCGGGGGGAGGTTGAGGGAGCAGTTCTTC. The chain recombines TRBV27 with TRBJ2-1; 13 bases agree with TRBD2. The CDR3 sequence is 16 residues long. Germline V gene sequence: CDR1 MNHEY, CDR2 SMNVEV (reference sequence). V lost 6 bases, J lost 10 bases, and 12 bases stayed unmatched.